The 18 T cell receptor beta chains below come from one sample, sequenced in a study of shared clonotypes between healthy human individuals. Sequencing used immunoSEQ multiplex PCR; TCRdb keeps in-frame clones, though not all of them. The repertoire has 400,000 to 550,000 clones, around 80% of them found once; the top ten carry about an eighth. Specimen: PBMCs. The receptors were gathered from a woman aged 40-49 years in good health. Some clones in this sample may be carry-over from other donors' samples.

This sequence joins TRBV15 and TRBJ2-7, with D possibly matching TRBD1 (5 bases). This CDR3 is 13 amino acids long. Germline V gives CDR1 LNHNV, CDR2 YYDKDF (reference sequence). V was pared by 1 base and J by 6 bases, with 10 bases between. CDR3: CATSRVLDSEQYF. The CDR3 DNA reads TGTGCCACCAGCAGAGTGCTAGACAGCGAGCAGTACTTC. The whole variable domain, filled in from reference TRBV15 and TRBJ2-7, reads DAMVIQNPRYQVTQFGKPVTLSCSQTLNHNVMYWYQQKSSQAPKLLFHYYDKDFNNEADTPDNFQSRRPNTSFCFLDIRSPGLGDTAMYLCATSRVLDSEQYFGPGTRLTVT.

The sample holds one count of this clone. The chain is built from TRBV21-1 and TRBJ2-1; TRBD2 is the table's D call, not checked against the DNA. TRBV21-1 is termed a pseudogene. CDR3 size: 14 residues. CDR3 DNA: TGTGCCAGCAGCAAAGGACAAAAGCGGGATGAGCAGTTCTTC. This sequence encodes CASSKGQKRDEQFF.

This clone was picked up many times. The chain links TRBV7-2 to TRBJ1-5, with 8 bases fitting TRBD1. This CDR3 has 15 residues. Germline loops: CDR1 SGHTA, CDR2 FQGNSA. The junction had 11 bases not matched to a gene; V was cut back by 4 bases and J by 9 bases. This CDR3 reads CASSYDRVQGGPQHF. DNA for the CDR3: TGTGCCAGCAGCTACGACAGGGTACAGGGGGGGCCCCAGCATTTT.

The chain's CDR3 is CASSLPTTGRSYEQYF. The CDR3 DNA follows: TGCGCCAGCAGCCTACCAACGACAGGGCGCTCCTACGAGCAGTACTTC. The chain recombines TRBV5-1 with TRBJ2-7; 7 nucleotides agree with TRBD1. Germline CDR1 reads SGHRS; CDR2 reads YFSETQ. Germline trimming cut 4 bases from V and 0 bases from J; bases unmatched to any gene: 10. CDR3 length equals 16 residues.

The chain employs TRBV10-1 and TRBJ1-2, with 7 bases lining up with TRBD1. The J segment lost 4 bases and the V segment lost 5 bases, leaving 13 bases of the junction unmatched. The CDR3 contains 16 residues. Looked up from germline, CDR1 is WNHNN and CDR2 is SYGVQD (reference sequence). CDR3 bases: TGCGCCAGCAGTCAACTGAAGGCGGACAGGAGCTATGGCTACACCTTC. It encodes CASSQLKADRSYGYTF.

This clone was counted at least ten times. A junction end diverges from the germline sequence, so it may reflect a read error. The CDR3 DNA reads as TGTGCCAGCAGCCCCCCAGGGTTGGGAGAGTCCCAGTACTTC. Its protein product is CASSPPGLGESQYF. V gene TRBV7-2 combines with J gene TRBJ2-5; D could derive from TRBD1 or TRBD2 (5 bases each). CDR3 length: 14 amino acids. Per the germline V gene, CDR1 is SGHTA and CDR2 is FQGNSA.

This clone has just one count. The chain employs TRBV9 and TRBJ2-7; TRBD2 agrees at 9 bases. The CDR3 runs 16 residues. The ends lost 2 bases at V and 7 bases at J; junction bases unmatched: 13. In germline, CDR1 is SGDLS, CDR2 YYNGEE. The CDR3 spells CASSVSWREGLGEQYF. The CDR3 region has the DNA TGTGCCAGCAGCGTTTCTTGGCGGGAGGGCCTAGGAGAGCAGTACTTC.

The chain is built from TRBV5-1 and TRBJ2-4; D is uncertain. The CDR3 spans 13 residues. V was shortened by 3 bases and J by 10 bases, with 14 bases between the two germline ends. In germline, CDR1 is SGHRS, CDR2 YFSETQ. CDR3 DNA: TGCGCCAGCAGCTCGGCCACGGAAGGTATTCAGTACTTC. Translating gives CASSSATEGIQYF.

The V call is TRBV4-2, the J call TRBJ2-7, with 7 positions matching TRBD2. The CDR3 loop spans 15 amino acids. CDR1 LGHNA and CDR2 YNFKEQ come from the germline V gene. V trimming: 1 base; J trimming: 7 bases; junction bases outside the gene matches: 10. The CDR3 here is CASSQAPSGVLEQYF. The CDR3, as DNA: TGTGCCAGCAGCCAAGCCCCTAGCGGTGTACTGGAGCAGTACTTC.

This clone was observed once. The chain is built from TRBV16 and TRBJ1-3, with TRBD1 identical over 7 bases. CDR3 length: 15 amino acids. Germline CDR1 is KGHSY and CDR2 is FQNENV. Trimming removed 2 bases from V and 0 bases from J; junction bases left unmatched: 1. The DNA of the CDR3 is TGTGCCAGCAGCCAAAGGGACAGCTCTGGAAACACCATATATTTT. Protein: CASSQRDSSGNTIYF.

This clone turned up a few times. The chain recombines TRBV28 with TRBJ1-2; D is possibly TRBD1 (5 bases). The germline gives CDR1 MDHEN, CDR2 SYDVKM. V was clipped by 7 bases and J by 3 bases, with 9 bases between them. The CDR3 spans 12 residues. CDR3 sequence reads: CASMSTDYGYTF. For the CDR3, the DNA is TGTGCCAGCATGTCGACAGACTATGGCTACACCTTC.

V gene TRBV6-5 combines with J gene TRBJ1-4; D is ambiguous. The CDR3 runs to 14 residues. CDR1 and CDR2 (germline): MNHEY, SVGAGI. Trimming took 0 bases from V and 4 from J, leaving 6 bases between them. The CDR3: CASSYSRVNEKLFF. The CDR3 nucleotides are TGTGCCAGCAGTTACTCGAGGGTTAATGAAAAACTGTTTTTT.

This clone was seen a single time. The chain is built from TRBV7-9 and TRBJ2-5; D may be TRBD2 (6 bases). Germline assignment: CDR1 SEHNR and CDR2 FQNEAQ (reference sequence). The CDR3 is made up of 15 amino acids. V was clipped by 1 base and J by 0 bases, with 9 bases between them. The CDR3 loop reads CASSLVGGYQETQYF. The CDR3 coding sequence is TGTGCCAGCAGCTTAGTAGGAGGGTACCAAGAGACCCAGTACTTC.

This clone came up a few times. The genes are TRBV6-5 and TRBJ1-1; 8 bases line up with TRBD1. Losses at the gene ends were 5 bases for V and 1 base for J; bases not matched to a gene: 3. The CDR3 length is 14 residues. Germline assignment: CDR1 MNHEY and CDR2 SVGAGI. The CDR3 spells CASSEGQENTEAFF. DNA of the CDR3: TGTGCCAGCAGTGAGGGACAGGAGAACACTGAAGCTTTCTTT.

The rearrangement uses TRBV9 and TRBJ2-7, with 7 nucleotides matching TRBD1. Germline lookup yields CDR1 SGDLS and CDR2 YYNGEE. CDR3 size: 18 residues. With 4 bases clipped from V and 1 base from J, the junction kept 17 bases outside the gene matches. For the CDR3, the DNA is TGTGCCAGCAGCCAGCCCCCGGTGGTGACAGGGCTTTCCTACGAGCAGTACTTC. It yields the protein CASSQPPVVTGLSYEQYF.

The chain combines TRBV19 with TRBJ2-6; D is possibly TRBD2 (5 bases). Germline V gene sequence: CDR1 LNHDA, CDR2 SQIVND (reference sequence). This CDR3 contains 17 residues. Trimming stripped 6 bases from V and 2 bases from J, with 17 bases between. In DNA form, the CDR3 reads TGTGCCAGTAGGTCTAGAGTGATGGGAGCTGGGGCCAACGTCCTGACTTTC. Its protein product is CASRSRVMGAGANVLTF.

This clone has just a few counts. The chain couples TRBV5-5 to TRBJ2-7; perhaps TRBD1 as D (6 bases). V lost 4 bases to trimming and J lost 4 bases, with 15 bases between them. Looked up from germline, CDR1 is SGHKS and CDR2 is YYEKEE (reference sequence). The CDR3 length is 14 residues. CDR3 amino acids: CASSAQGTRYEQYF. The CDR3 DNA is TGTGCCAGCAGCGCCCAGGGGACACGTTACGAGCAGTACTTC.

Many counts were recorded for this clone. V usage is TRBV28 and J usage is TRBJ2-1; TRBD2 matches 7 bases. The CDR3 runs to 17 residues. The V gene's germline CDR1 is MDHEN and CDR2 SYDVKM. The V gene end was trimmed by 2 bases and the J gene end by 1 base; junction bases not matched to a gene: 8. The CDR3 DNA follows: TGTGCCAGCAGTTTACGACTAGCAGGAGGATCCTACAATGAGCAGTTCTTC. It encodes CASSLRLAGGSYNEQFF.